This T cell receptor (beta chain) was found in a study of cytomegalovirus exposure and HLA in healthy donors. Notes on this clone: The antigen is not known.

Study-level points and caveats: In a later analysis, DRB1 alleles had the most associated TCRs; HLA-C alleles the fewest. Overall, roughly 160 TCR beta chains were annotated as cytomegalovirus-associated.

Primers included in the PCR were 60 Vbeta and 13 Jbeta primers. The assay was immunoSEQ multiplex PCR, and TCRdb's table has in-frame clones only and misses some. The table lists 150,000 to 200,000 clones, roughly 80% of them singletons. The source material was PBMCs. The source is a human donor in good health.

The CDR3 is CASSPIDRGVDGYTF. CDR3 in DNA: TGTGCCAGCAGCCCCATAGACAGGGGGGTTGATGGCTACACCTTC. The rearrangement joins TRBV7-9 to TRBJ1-2; TRBD1 agrees at 9 bases. V was pared by 5 bases and J by 6 bases, with 10 bases of the junction left unmatched. The CDR3 runs to 15 residues. The V gene's germline CDR1 is SEHNR and CDR2 FQNEAQ (reference sequence).